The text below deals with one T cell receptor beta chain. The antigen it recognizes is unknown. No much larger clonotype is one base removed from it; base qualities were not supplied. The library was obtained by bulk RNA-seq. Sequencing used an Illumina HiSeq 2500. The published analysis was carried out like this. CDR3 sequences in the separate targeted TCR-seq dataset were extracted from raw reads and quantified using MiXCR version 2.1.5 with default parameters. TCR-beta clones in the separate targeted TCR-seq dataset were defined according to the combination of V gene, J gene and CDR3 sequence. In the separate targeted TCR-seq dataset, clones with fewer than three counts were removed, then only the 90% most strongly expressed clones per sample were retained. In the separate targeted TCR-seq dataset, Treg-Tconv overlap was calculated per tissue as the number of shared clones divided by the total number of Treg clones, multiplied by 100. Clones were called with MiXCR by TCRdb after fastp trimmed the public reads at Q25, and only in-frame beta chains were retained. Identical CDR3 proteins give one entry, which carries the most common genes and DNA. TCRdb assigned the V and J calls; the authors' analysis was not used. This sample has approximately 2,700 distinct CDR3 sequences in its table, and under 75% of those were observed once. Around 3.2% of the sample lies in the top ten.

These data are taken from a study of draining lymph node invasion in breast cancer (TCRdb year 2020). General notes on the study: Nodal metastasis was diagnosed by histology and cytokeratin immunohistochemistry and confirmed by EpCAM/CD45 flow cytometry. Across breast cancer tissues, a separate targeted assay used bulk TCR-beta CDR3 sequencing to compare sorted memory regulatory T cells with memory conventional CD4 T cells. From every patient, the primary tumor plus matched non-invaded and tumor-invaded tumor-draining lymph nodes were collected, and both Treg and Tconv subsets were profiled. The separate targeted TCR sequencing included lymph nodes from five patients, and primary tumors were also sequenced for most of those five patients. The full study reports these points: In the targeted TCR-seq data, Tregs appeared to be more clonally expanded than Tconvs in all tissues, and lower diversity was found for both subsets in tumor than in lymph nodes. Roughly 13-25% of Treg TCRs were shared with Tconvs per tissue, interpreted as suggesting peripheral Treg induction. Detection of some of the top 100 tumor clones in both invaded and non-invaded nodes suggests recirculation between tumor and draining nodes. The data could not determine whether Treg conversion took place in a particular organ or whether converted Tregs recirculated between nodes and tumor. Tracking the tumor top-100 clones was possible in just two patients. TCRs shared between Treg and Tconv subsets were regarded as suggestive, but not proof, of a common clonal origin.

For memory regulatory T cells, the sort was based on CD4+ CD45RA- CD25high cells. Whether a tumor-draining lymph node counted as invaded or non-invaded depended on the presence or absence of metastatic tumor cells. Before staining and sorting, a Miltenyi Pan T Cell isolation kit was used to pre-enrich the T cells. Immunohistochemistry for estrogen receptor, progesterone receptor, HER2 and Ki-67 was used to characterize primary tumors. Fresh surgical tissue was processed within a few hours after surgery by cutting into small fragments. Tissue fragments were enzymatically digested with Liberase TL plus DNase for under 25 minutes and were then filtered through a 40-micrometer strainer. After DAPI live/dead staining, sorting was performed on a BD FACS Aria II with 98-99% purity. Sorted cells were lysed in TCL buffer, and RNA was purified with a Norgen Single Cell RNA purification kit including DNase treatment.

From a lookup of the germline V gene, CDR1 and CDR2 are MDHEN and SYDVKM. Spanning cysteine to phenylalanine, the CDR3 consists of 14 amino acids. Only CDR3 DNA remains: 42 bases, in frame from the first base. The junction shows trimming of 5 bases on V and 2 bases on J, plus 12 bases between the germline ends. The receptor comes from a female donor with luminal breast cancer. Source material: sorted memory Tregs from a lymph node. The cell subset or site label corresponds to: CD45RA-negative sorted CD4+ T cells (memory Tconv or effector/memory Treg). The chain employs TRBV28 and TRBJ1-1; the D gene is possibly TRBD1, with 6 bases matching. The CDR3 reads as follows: CASSPGALNTEAFF. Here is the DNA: TGTGCCAGCAGTCCGGGGGCCCTTAACACTGAAGCTTTCTTT.